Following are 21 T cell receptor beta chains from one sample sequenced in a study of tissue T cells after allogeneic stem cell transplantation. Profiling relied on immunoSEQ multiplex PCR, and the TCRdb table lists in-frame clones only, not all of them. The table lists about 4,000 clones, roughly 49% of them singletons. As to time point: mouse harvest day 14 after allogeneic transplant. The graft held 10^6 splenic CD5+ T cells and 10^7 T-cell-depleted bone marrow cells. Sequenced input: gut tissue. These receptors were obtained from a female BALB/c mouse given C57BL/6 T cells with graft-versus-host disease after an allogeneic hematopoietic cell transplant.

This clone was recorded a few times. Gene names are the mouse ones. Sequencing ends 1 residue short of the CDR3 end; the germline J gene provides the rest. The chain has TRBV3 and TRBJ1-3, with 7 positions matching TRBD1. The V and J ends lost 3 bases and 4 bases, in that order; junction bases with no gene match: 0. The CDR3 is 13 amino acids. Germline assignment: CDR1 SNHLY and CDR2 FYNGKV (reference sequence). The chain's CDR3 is CASSLTGGNTLYF. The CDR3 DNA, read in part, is TGTGCCAGCAGCTTGACAGGGGGAAATACGCTCTAT.

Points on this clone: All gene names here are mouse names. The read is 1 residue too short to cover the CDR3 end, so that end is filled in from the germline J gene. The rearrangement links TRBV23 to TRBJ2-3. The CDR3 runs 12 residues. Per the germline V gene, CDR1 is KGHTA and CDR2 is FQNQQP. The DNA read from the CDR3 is TGCTCCAGCAGTCAATCGGGGGAGGCGCTGTAT. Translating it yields CSSSQSGEALY. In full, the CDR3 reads CSSSQSGEALYF. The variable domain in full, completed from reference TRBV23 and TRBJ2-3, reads DAAVTQKPRYLIKMKGQEAEMKCIPEKGHTAVFWYQQKQSKELKFLIYFQNQQPLDQIDMVKERFSAVCPSSSLCSLGIRTCEAEDSALYLCSSSQSGEALYFGSGTRLTVL.

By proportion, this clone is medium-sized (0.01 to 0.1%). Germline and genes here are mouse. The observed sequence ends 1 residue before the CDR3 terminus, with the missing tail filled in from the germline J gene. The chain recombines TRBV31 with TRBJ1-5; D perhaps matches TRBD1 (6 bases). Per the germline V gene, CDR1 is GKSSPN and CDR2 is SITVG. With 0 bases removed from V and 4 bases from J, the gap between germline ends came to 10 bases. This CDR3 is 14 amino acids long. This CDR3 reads CAWSLGQGNQAPLF. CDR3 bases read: TGTGCCTGGAGTCTAGGCCAGGGGAACCAGGCTCCGCTT.

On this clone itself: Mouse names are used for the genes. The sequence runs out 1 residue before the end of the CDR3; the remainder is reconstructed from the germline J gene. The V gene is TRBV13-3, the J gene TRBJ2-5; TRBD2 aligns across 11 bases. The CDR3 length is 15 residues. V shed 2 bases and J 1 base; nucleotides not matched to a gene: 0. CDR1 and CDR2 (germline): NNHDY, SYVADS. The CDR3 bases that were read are TGTGCCAGCAGTGAGGGACTGGGGGACCAAGACACCCAGTAC. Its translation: CASSEGLGDQDTQY. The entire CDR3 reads CASSEGLGDQDTQYF.

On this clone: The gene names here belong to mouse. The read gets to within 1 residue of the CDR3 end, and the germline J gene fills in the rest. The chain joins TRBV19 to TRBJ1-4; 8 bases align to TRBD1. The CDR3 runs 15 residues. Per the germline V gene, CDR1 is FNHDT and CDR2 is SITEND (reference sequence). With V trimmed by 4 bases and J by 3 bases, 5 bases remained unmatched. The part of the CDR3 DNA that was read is TGTGCCAGCAGTTCTTGGACAGGGCCCAACGAAAGATTATTT. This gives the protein CASSSWTGPNERLF. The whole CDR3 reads CASSSWTGPNERLFF.

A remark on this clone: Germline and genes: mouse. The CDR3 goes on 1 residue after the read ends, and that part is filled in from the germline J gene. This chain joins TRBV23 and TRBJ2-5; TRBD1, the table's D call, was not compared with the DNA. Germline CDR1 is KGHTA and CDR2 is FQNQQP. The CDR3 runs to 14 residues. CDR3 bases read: TGCTCCAGCAGTCAATCGGGACAGGAAGACACCCAGTAC. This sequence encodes CSSSQSGQEDTQY. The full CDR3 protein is CSSSQSGQEDTQYF.

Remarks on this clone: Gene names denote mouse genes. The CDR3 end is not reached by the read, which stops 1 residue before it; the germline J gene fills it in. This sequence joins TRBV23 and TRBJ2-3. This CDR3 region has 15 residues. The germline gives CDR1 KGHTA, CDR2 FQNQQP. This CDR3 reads CSSSQSGASAETLYF. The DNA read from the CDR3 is TGCTCCAGCAGTCAATCTGGGGCTAGTGCAGAAACGCTGTAT.

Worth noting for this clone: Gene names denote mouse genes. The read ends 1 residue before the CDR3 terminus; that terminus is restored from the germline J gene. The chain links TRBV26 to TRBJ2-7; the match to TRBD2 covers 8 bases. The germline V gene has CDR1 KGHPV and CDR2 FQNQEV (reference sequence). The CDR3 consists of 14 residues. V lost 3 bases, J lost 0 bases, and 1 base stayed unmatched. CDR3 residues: CASSLTGGSYEQYF. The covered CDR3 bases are TGTGCCAGCAGTCTCACTGGGGGCTCCTATGAACAGTAC.

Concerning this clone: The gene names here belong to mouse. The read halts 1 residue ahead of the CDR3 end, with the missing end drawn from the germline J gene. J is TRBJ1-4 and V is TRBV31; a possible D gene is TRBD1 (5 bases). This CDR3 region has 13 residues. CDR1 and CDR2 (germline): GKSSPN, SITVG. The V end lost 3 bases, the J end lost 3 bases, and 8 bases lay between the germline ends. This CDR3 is CAWRGVANERLFF. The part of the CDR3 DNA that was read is TGTGCCTGGAGGGGGGTGGCCAACGAAAGATTATTT.

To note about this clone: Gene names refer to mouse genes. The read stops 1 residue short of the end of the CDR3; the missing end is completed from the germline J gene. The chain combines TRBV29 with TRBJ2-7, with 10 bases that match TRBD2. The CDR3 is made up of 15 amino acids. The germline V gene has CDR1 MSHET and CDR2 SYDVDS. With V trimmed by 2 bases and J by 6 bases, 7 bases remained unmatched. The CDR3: CASSLVLGGRSEQYF. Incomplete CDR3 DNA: TGTGCTAGCAGTTTAGTGCTGGGGGGGCGCAGTGAACAGTAC.

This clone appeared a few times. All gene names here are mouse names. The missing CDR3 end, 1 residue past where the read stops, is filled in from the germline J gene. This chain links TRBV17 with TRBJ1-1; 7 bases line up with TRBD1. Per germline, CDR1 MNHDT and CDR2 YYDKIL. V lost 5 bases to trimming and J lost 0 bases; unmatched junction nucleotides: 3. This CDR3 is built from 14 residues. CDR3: CASSPDRANTEVFF. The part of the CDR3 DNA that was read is TGTGCTAGCAGTCCTGACAGGGCAAACACAGAAGTCTTC.

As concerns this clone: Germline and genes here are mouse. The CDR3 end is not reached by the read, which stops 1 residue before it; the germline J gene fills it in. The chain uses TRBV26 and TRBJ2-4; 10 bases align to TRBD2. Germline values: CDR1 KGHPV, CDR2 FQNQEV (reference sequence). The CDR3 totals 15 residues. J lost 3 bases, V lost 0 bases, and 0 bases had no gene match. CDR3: CASSLSTGGQNTLYF. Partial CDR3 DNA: TGTGCCAGCAGTCTGTCGACTGGGGGGCAAAACACCTTGTAC.

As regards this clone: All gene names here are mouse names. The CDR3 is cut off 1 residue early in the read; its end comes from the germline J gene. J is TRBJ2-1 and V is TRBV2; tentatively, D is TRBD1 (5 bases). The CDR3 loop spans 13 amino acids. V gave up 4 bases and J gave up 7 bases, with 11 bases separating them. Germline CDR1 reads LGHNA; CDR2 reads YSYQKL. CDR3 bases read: TGTGCCAGCAGCCCCCAGGGAGGGGCTGAGCAGTTC. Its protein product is CASSPQGGAEQF. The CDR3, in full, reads CASSPQGGAEQFF.

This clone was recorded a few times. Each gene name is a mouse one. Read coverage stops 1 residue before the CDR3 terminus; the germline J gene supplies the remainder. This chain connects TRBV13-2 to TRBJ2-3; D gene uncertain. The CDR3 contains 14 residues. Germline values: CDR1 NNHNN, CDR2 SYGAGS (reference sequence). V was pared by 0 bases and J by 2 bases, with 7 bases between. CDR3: CASGDAKAAETLYF. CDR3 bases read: TGTGCCAGCGGTGATGCAAAGGCTGCAGAAACGCTGTAT.

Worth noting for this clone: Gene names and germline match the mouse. The sequenced part of the CDR3 DNA is TGTGCCAGCAGAAGGGACAGTAGTGCAGAAACGCTGTAT. Translated, it gives CASRRDSSAETLY. In full, the CDR3 reads CASRRDSSAETLYF. The gene calls are TRBV26 and TRBJ2-3; 7 bases match TRBD1. The read ends 1 residue early relative to the CDR3; the germline J gene fills the gap. In germline, CDR1 is KGHPV, CDR2 FQNQEV (reference sequence). The CDR3 length is 14 residues. Losses at the gene ends were 6 bases for V and 0 bases for J; bases not matched to a gene: 3. Complete variable domain (other parts from reference TRBV26 and TRBJ2-3): NSKVIQTPRYLVKGQGQKAKMRCIPEKGHPVVFWYQQNKNNEFKFLINFQNQEVLQQIDMTEKRFSAECPSNSPCSLEIQSSEAGDSALYLCASRRDSSAETLYFGSGTRLTVL.

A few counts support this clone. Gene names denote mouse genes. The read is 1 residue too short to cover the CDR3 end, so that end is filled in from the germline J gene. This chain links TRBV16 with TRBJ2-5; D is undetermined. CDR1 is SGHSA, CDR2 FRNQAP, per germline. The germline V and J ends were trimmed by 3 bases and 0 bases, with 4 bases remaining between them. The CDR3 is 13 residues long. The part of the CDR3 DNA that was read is TGTGCAAGCAGCTTTACTAACCAAGACACCCAGTAC. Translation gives CASSFTNQDTQY. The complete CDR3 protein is CASSFTNQDTQYF.

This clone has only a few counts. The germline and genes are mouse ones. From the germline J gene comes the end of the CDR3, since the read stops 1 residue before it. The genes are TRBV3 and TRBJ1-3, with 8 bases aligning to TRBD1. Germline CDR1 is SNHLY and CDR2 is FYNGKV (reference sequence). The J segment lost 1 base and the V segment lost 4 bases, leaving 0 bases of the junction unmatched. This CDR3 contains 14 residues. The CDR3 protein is CASSWDRSGNTLYF. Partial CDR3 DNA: TGTGCCAGCAGCTGGGACAGGTCTGGAAATACGCTCTAT.

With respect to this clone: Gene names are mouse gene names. The CDR3 DNA, read in part, is TGTGCCAGCGGCAGGGATGCAAACACAGAAGTCTTC. Translated: CASGRDANTEVF. From start to end, the CDR3 is CASGRDANTEVFF. The chain couples TRBV26 to TRBJ1-1; a possible D gene is TRBD1 (5 bases). The read ends 1 residue shy of where the CDR3 ends; the end is completed using the germline J gene. V dropped 8 bases and J dropped 0 bases, with 10 bases sitting between them. CDR1 and CDR2 from the germline V gene are KGHPV and FQNQEV (reference sequence). This CDR3 spans 13 amino acids.

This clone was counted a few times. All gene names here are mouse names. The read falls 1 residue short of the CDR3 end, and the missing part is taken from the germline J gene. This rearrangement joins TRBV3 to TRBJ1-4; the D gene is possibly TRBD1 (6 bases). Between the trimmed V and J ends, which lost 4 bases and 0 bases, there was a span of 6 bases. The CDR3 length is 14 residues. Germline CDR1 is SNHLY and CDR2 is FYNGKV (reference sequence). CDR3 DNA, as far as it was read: TGTGCCAGCAGCTACAGGGTTTCCAACGAAAGATTATTT. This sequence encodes CASSYRVSNERLF. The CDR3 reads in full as CASSYRVSNERLFF.

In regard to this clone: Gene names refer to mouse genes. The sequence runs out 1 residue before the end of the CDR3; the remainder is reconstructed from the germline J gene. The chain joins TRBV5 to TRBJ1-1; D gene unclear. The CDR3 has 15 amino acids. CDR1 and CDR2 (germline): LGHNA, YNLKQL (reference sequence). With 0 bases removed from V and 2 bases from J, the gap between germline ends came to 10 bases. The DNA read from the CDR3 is TGTGCCAGCAGCCAAGAAGGGCGACATAACACAGAAGTCTTC. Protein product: CASSQEGRHNTEVF. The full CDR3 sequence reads CASSQEGRHNTEVFF.

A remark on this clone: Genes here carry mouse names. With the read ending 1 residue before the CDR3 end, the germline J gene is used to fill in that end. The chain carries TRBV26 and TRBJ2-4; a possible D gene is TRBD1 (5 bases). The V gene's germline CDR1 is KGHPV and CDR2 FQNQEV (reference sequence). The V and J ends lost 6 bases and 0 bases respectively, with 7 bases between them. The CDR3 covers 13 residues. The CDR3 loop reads CASRDISQNTLYF. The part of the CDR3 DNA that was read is TGTGCCAGCAGGGACATCAGTCAAAACACCTTGTAC.